Each of the 25 T cell receptor beta chains below was sequenced from the same sample in a study of cytotoxic CD8 clonotypes in ibrutinib-treated CLL. Repertoires were generated with immunoSEQ multiplex PCR, while TCRdb's copy carries only in-frame clones and drops some. The sample includes around 310,000 clones, about 80% of them seen just once. Specimen: PBMCs, collected before ibrutinib treatment. These receptors all stem from a human donor with chronic lymphocytic leukemia.

This clone was counted many times. The chain recombines TRBV19 with TRBJ2-5; D is unclear. The CDR3 has 14 amino acids. Looked up from germline, CDR1 is LNHDA and CDR2 is SQIVND (reference sequence). Between the trimmed V and J ends, which lost 5 bases and 5 bases, there was a span of 15 bases. For the CDR3, the DNA is TGTGCCAGTAGTTGGGGTCCGGGTGGGGAGACCCAGTACTTC. It translates to CASSWGPGGETQYF.

The chain is built from TRBV18 and TRBJ2-1; 9 positions match TRBD2. Germline loops: CDR1 KGHSH, CDR2 LQKENI. This CDR3 spans 15 amino acids. V gave up 2 bases and J gave up 9 bases; unmatched junction bases: 8. The CDR3 is CASSPLREGRSEQFF. CDR3 in DNA: TGTGCCAGCTCACCATTGCGGGAGGGCCGTAGTGAGCAGTTCTTC.

This chain uses TRBV11-3 with TRBJ2-3; D is tentatively TRBD1 or TRBD2 (5 bases each). The CDR3 is 18 amino acids. The V end lost 1 base, the J end lost 1 base, and 18 bases lay between the germline ends. CDR1 is SGHNT, CDR2 YENEEA, per germline. The CDR3 sequence: CASSLGNGPRDGTDTQYF. Here the CDR3 DNA reads TGTGCCAGCAGCTTAGGGAACGGACCTCGGGACGGCACAGATACGCAGTATTTT.

The rearrangement links TRBV29-1 to TRBJ2-5; no clear D. This CDR3 contains 14 residues. V was shortened by 0 bases and J by 0 bases, with 8 bases between the two germline ends. CDR1 and CDR2 (germline): SQVTM, ANQGSEA. The CDR3 protein is CSVEDFRNQETQYF. In DNA, the CDR3 is TGCAGCGTTGAAGATTTCCGGAACCAAGAGACCCAGTACTTC. The variable domain in full, with the rest retrieved from reference TRBV29-1 and TRBJ2-5, is SAVISQKPSRDICQRGTSLTIQCQVDSQVTMMFWYRQQPGQSLTLIATANQGSEATYESGFVIDKFPISRPNLTFSTLTVSNMSPEDSSIYLCSVEDFRNQETQYFGPGTRLLVL.

J is TRBJ2-7 and V is TRBV5-1, with D maybe TRBD2 (5 bases). There are 15 residues in the CDR3. V was shortened by 3 bases and J by 7 bases, with 20 bases between the two germline ends. Germline lookup yields CDR1 SGHRS and CDR2 YFSETQ. The CDR3 bases are TGCGCCAGCAGCTATTCCTCACCGGGAACCATAGAGCAGTACTTC. It specifies CASSYSSPGTIEQYF.

This clone was counted once. The chain couples TRBV18 to TRBJ2-7; D call uncertain. Germline V gives CDR1 KGHSH, CDR2 LQKENI. Deletions cut 6 bases from V and 2 bases from J, with 2 bases between. The CDR3 has 10 residues. CDR3 sequence: CASSPYEQYF. CDR3 coding DNA: TGTGCCAGCTCCCCCTACGAGCAGTACTTC.

This clone turned up a few times. V and J are TRBV4-3 and TRBJ2-1; 10 bases align to TRBD1. CDR1 is LGHNA and CDR2 is YSLEER in the germline V gene. V was pared by 0 bases and J by 4 bases, with 3 bases of the junction left unmatched. The CDR3 runs to 16 residues. CDR3 sequence (DNA): TGCGCCAGCAGCCAAGATTGGGGACAGGGGTACAATGAGCAGTTCTTC. This encodes CASSQDWGQGYNEQFF.

This clone has at least ten counts. Other DNA sequences from this sample encode an identical CDR3 as well. The chain employs TRBV7-6 and TRBJ2-3; D remains ambiguous. V shed 1 base and J shed 2 bases, with 13 bases lying between them. The CDR3 extends over 16 amino acids. Germline-derived CDR1 and CDR2 are SGHVS and FNYEAQ. CDR3 DNA sequence: TGTGCCAGCAGCTTAGGGGCTAACATTCCCACAGATACGCAGTATTTT. It encodes CASSLGANIPTDTQYF.

The rearrangement uses TRBV29-1 and TRBJ1-2; D gene uncertain. Germline V gives CDR1 SQVTM, CDR2 ANQGSEA. The CDR3 spans 15 residues. Trimming took 4 bases from V and 7 from J, leaving 22 bases between them. Here the CDR3 reads CSVGTATRLLGGYTF. The CDR3 DNA sequence: TGCAGCGTTGGAACTGCCACCCGATTGCTAGGTGGCTACACCTTC.

This sequence joins TRBV18 and TRBJ1-2; 8 bases are a match to TRBD1. V shed 3 bases and J 14 bases; nucleotides not matched to a gene: 5. The CDR3 extends over 11 amino acids. Germline V gene sequence: CDR1 KGHSH, CDR2 LQKENI. The CDR3 coding sequence is TGTGCCAGCTCACCTCAGGACAGGGATACCTTC. This sequence encodes CASSPQDRDTF.

A word on this clone: At one of its ends the junction is not consistent with the germline gene, which may arise from a read error. The chain uses TRBV30 and TRBJ1-1; D is undetermined. Germline CDR1 GTSNPN, CDR2 SVGIG (reference sequence). The CDR3 sequence is 11 residues long. CDR3 nucleotides: TGTGCCAGGAGAGCCCGGACTGAAGCTTTCTTT. This sequence encodes CARRARTEAFF.

The chain links TRBV6-5 to TRBJ1-1; D is uncertain. V dropped 3 bases and J dropped 7 bases, with 21 bases sitting between them. The CDR3 totals 16 residues. Germline CDR1 reads MNHEY; CDR2 reads SVGAGI. The CDR3, as DNA: TGTGCCAGCAGTTATCTAACATCAGGTCCCGCTATTGAAGCTTTCTTT. Amino acids: CASSYLTSGPAIEAFF.

This CDR3 is CAVSRVSSGPTDTQYF. In DNA form, the CDR3 reads TGTGCCGTCAGCCGGGTCTCTAGCGGGCCCACAGATACGCAGTATTTT. The chain carries TRBV7-2 and TRBJ2-3, with 8 bases that match TRBD2. With 11 bases clipped from V and 2 bases from J, the junction kept 15 bases outside the gene matches. The germline V gene has CDR1 SGHTA and CDR2 FQGNSA. This CDR3 spans 16 amino acids. Complete variable domain (other parts from reference TRBV7-2 and TRBJ2-3): GAGVSQSPSNKVTEKGKDVELRCDPISGHTALYWYRQSLGQGLEFLIYFQGNSAPDKSGLPSDRFSAERTGGSVSTLTIQRTQQEDSAVYLCAVSRVSSGPTDTQYFGPGTRLTVL.

The rearrangement uses TRBV5-6 and TRBJ2-7; 12 bases align to TRBD1. J was trimmed by 2 bases and V by 4 bases; bases with no gene match: 7. CDR3 length: 16 residues. Germline V CDR1 and CDR2: SGHDT, YYEEEE. CDR3 amino acids: CASSPRGQGAAYEQYF. In nucleotides, the CDR3 is TGTGCCAGCAGCCCCCGGGGACAGGGGGCGGCCTACGAGCAGTACTTC.

The chain recombines TRBV6-5 with TRBJ2-3, with no clear D. Germline CDR1 MNHEY, CDR2 SVGAGI. CDR3 length: 12 residues. Trimming pared 4 bases from V and 1 base from J, leaving 3 bases between. Here the CDR3 DNA reads TGTGCCAGCAGTTTTGGCACAGATACGCAGTATTTT. It is translated as CASSFGTDTQYF.

The V call is TRBV9, the J call TRBJ1-1, with TRBD1 matching 7 bases. CDR1 is SGDLS, CDR2 YYNGEE, per germline. Unmatched junction bases numbered 9, after V lost 4 bases and J lost 0 bases. This CDR3 spans 16 amino acids. The CDR3 protein is CASSPPPGQLNTEAFF. In nucleotides, the CDR3 is TGTGCCAGCAGCCCACCACCGGGACAGCTGAACACTGAAGCTTTCTTT.

This clone was seen more than once but under ten times. V and J are TRBV5-4 and TRBJ2-1; a weak D match, TRBD2 (7 bases). The germline gives CDR1 SGHNT, CDR2 YYREEE (reference sequence). The CDR3 runs to 12 residues. V lost 0 bases and J 15 bases, leaving 13 bases between the germline ends. The CDR3 DNA reads as TGTGCCAGCAGCTTGGGGCGGGGGCAGCGGTTCTTC. Its translation: CASSLGRGQRFF.

This chain joins TRBV9 and TRBJ2-7; 10 nucleotides align to TRBD2. J lost 5 bases, V lost 1 base, and 6 bases had no gene match. Germline CDR1 reads SGDLS; CDR2 reads YYNGEE. CDR3 length equals 15 residues. CDR3 nucleotides: TGTGCCAGCAGCGTACGATCCGGGACTAGCGACGAGCAGTACTTC. Its protein product is CASSVRSGTSDEQYF.

This clone turned up a few times. J is TRBJ2-7 and V is TRBV6-5; D is possibly TRBD2 (8 bases). This CDR3 contains 14 residues. Trimming took 6 bases from V and 2 from J, leaving 14 bases between them. From germline, CDR1 is MNHEY and CDR2 SVGAGI. Here the CDR3 reads CASRRGRGAYEQYF. DNA of the CDR3: TGTGCCAGCAGAAGGGGGCGGGGGGCCTACGAGCAGTACTTC.

The chain is built from TRBV6-6 and TRBJ1-3, with D possibly matching TRBD1 (6 bases). The V end was cut by 2 bases, the J end by 1 base, with 12 bases between. CDR1 MNHNY and CDR2 SVGAGI come from the germline V gene (reference sequence). The CDR3 runs to 16 residues. Here the CDR3 DNA reads TGTGCCAGCAGTTACCGACAGGACGGGTCTGGAAACACCATATATTTT. Protein product: CASSYRQDGSGNTIYF.

The chain couples TRBV6-5 to TRBJ2-1; weak D call: TRBD2 (6 bases). The V and J ends lost 0 bases and 3 bases respectively, with 9 bases between them. Germline loops: CDR1 MNHEY, CDR2 SVGAGI. This CDR3 spans 15 amino acids. CDR3 in DNA: TGTGCCAGCAGTTACTCAGAGGGAGGCTACAATGAGCAGTTCTTC. Translating it yields CASSYSEGGYNEQFF.

The V call is TRBV2, the J call TRBJ2-5, with TRBD2 matching over 8 bases. The germline gives CDR1 SNHLY, CDR2 FYNNEI. The J segment lost 0 bases and the V segment lost 7 bases, leaving 10 bases of the junction unmatched. The CDR3 runs to 16 residues. CDR3 loop: CASIGVVAGNQETQYF. The CDR3 DNA is TGTGCCAGCATCGGAGTGGTAGCGGGGAACCAAGAGACCCAGTACTTC.

This chain uses TRBV20-1 with TRBJ2-5; perhaps TRBD1 as D (6 bases). This CDR3 has 11 residues. Looked up from germline, CDR1 is DFQATT and CDR2 is SNEGSKA (reference sequence). Trimming left V 6 bases short and J 5 bases short, with 10 bases between. The CDR3 protein is CSAGTWETQYF. CDR3 in DNA: TGCAGTGCGGGGACATGGGAGACCCAGTACTTC.

The rearrangement links TRBV4-2 to TRBJ1-2, with 9 bases identical to TRBD1. The ends lost 3 bases at V and 5 bases at J; junction bases unmatched: 7. Germline values: CDR1 LGHNA, CDR2 YNFKEQ. The length of the CDR3 is 15 residues. The CDR3 reads CASSHAGTGSYGYTF. The DNA for the CDR3 is TGTGCCAGCAGCCACGCAGGGACAGGGAGTTATGGCTACACCTTC.

This chain connects TRBV4-3 to TRBJ2-2; the match to TRBD1 covers 8 bases. The germline gives CDR1 LGHNA, CDR2 YSLEER. V was clipped by 0 bases and J by 6 bases; unmatched bases: 6. This CDR3 comprises 16 residues. The CDR3 DNA sequence: TGCGCCAGCAGCCAAGATGCCTGGACAGGGTCCGGGGAGCTGTTTTTT. Amino acids: CASSQDAWTGSGELFF.